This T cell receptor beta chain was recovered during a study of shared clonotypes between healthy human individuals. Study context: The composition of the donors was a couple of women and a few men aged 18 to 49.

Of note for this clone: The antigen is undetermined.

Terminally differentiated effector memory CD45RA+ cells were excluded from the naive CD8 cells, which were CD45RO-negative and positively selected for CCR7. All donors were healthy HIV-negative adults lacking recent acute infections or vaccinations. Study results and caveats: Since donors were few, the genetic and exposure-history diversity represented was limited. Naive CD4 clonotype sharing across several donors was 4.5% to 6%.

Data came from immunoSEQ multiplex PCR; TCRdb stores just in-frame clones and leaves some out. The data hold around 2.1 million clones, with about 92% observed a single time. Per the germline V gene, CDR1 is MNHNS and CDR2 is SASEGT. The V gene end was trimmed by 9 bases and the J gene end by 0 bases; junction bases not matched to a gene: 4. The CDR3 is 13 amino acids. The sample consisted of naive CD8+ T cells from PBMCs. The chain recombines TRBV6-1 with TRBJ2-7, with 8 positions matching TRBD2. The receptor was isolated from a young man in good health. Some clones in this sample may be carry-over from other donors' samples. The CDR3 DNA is TGTGCCAGTACTAGCGGCACCTCCTACGAGCAGTACTTC. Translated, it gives CASTSGTSYEQYF.